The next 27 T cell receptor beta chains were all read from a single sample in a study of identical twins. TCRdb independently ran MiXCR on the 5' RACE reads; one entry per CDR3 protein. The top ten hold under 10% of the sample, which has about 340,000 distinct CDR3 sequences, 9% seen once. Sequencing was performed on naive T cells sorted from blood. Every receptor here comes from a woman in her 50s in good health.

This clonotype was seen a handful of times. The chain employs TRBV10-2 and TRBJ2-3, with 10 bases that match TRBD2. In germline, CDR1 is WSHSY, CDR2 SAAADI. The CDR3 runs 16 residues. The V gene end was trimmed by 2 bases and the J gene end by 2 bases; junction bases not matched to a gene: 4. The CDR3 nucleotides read TGCGCCAGCAGTGAGACTAGCGGGATATACACAGATACGCAGTATTTT. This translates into CASSETSGIYTDTQYF.

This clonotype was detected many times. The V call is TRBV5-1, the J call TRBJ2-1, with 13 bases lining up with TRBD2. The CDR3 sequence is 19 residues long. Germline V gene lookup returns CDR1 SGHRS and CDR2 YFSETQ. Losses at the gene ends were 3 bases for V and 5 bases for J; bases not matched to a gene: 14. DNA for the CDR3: TGCGCCAGCAGCTACTATCCCGGGACTAGCGGGAATCCAAACAATGAGCAGTTCTTC. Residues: CASSYYPGTSGNPNNEQFF.

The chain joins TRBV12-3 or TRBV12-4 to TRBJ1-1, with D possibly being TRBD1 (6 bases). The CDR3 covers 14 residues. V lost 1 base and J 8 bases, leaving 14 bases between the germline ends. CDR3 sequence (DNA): TGTGCCAGCAGTTTAGTGACGGGGGCGGGAGAAGCTTTCTTT. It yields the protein CASSLVTGAGEAFF.

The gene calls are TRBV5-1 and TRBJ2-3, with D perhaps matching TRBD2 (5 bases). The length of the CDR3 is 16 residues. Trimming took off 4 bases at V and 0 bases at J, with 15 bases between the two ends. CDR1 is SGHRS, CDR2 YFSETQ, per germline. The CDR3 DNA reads TGCGCCAGCAGCCCACTAGAGGGAAGCAGCACAGATACGCAGTATTTT. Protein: CASSPLEGSSTDTQYF. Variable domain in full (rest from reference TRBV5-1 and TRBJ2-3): KAGVTQTPRYLIKTRGQQVTLSCSPISGHRSVSWYQQTPGQGLQFLFEYFSETQRNKGNFPGRFSGRQFSNSRSEMNVSTLELGDSALYLCASSPLEGSSTDTQYFGPGTRLTVL.

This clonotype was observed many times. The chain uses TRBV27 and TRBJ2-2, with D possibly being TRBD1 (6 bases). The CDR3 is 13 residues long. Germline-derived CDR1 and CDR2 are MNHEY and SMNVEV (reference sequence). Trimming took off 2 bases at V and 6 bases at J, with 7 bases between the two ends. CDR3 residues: CASSLQGSGELFF. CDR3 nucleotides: TGTGCCAGCAGTTTACAGGGGTCCGGGGAGCTGTTTTTT.

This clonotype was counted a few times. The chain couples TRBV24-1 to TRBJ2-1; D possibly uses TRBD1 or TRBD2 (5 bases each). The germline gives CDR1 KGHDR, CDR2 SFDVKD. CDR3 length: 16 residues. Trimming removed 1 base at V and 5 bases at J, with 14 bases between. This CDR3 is CATSDFARDGNNEQFF. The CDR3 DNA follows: TGTGCCACCAGTGATTTCGCCCGGGACGGGAACAATGAGCAGTTCTTC.

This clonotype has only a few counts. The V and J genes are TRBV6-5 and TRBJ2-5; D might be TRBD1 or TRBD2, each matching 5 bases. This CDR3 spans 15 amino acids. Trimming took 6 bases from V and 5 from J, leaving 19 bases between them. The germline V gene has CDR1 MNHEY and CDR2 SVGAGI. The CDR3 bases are TGTGCCAGCAGCCTCGGGACCAACTTGGGGGAGACCCAGTACTTC. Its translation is CASSLGTNLGETQYF.

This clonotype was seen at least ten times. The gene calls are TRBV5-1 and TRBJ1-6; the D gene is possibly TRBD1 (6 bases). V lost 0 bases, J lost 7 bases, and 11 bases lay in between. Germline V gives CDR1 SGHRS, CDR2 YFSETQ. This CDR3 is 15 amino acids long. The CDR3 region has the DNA TGCGCCAGCAGCTTGGCCGGGACACTAAATTCACCCCTCCACTTT. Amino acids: CASSLAGTLNSPLHF.

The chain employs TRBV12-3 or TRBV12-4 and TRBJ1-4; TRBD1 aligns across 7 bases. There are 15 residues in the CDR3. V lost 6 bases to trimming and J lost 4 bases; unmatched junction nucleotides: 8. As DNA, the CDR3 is TGTGCCAGCAGGGCCAAGGGGGCGGTTAATGAAAAACTGTTTTTT. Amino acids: CASRAKGAVNEKLFF.

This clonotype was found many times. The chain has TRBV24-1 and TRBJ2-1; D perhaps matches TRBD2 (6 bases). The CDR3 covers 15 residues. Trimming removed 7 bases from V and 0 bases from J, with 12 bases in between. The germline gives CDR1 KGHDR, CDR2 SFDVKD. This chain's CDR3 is CATSPSTSSYNEQFF. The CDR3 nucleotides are TGTGCCACCAGCCCGTCGACTAGCTCCTACAATGAGCAGTTCTTC.

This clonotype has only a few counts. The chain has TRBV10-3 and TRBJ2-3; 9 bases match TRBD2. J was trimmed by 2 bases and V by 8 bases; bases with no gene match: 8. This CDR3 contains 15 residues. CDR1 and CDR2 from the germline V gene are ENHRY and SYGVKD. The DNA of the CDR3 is TGTGCCATCGGTAGCGGGAGAGGAAACACAGATACGCAGTATTTT. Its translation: CAIGSGRGNTDTQYF.

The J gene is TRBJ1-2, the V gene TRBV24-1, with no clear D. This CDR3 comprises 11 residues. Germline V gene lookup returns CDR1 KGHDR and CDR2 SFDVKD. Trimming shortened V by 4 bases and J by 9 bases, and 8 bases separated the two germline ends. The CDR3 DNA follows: TGTGCCACCAGTGACGGTTTTAGCTACACCTTC. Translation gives CATSDGFSYTF.

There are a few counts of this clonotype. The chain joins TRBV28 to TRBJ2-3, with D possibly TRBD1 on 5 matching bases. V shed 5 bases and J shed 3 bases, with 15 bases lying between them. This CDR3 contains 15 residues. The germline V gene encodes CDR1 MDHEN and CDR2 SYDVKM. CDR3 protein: CASSGPTARTDTQYF. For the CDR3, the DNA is TGTGCCAGCAGTGGGCCGACAGCAAGAACAGATACGCAGTATTTT.

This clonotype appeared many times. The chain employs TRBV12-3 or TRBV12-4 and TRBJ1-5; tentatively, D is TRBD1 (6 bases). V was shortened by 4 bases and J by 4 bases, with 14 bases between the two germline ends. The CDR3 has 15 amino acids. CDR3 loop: CASSYPGQANQPQHF. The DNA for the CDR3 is TGTGCCAGCAGTTATCCGGGACAAGCGAATCAGCCCCAGCATTTT.

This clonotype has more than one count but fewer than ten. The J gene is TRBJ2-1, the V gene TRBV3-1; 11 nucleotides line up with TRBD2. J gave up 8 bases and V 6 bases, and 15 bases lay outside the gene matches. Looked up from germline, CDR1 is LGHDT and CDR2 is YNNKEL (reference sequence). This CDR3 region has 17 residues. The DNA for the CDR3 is TGTGCCAGCAGACCGGGACTAGCGGTCCCCCGGCGGGATGAGCAGTTCTTC. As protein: CASRPGLAVPRRDEQFF.

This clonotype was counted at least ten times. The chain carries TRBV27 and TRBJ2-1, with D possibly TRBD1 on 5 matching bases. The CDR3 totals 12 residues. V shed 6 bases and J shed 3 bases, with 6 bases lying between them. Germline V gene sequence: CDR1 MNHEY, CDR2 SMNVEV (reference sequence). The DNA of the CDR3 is TGTGCCAGCAGGACAGTCTACAATGAGCAGTTCTTC. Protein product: CASRTVYNEQFF.

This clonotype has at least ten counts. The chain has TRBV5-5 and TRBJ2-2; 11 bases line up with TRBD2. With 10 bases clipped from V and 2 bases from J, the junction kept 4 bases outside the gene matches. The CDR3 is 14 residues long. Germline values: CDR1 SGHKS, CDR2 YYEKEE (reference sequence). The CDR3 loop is CAGSGRVNTGELFF. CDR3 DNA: TGTGCCGGTAGCGGGAGGGTCAACACCGGGGAGCTGTTTTTT.

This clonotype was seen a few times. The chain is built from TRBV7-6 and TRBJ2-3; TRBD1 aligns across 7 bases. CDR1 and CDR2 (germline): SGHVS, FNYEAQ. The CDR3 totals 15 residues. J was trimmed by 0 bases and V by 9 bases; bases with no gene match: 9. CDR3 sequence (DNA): TGTGCCAGTTCCCGACAGGGTCAAAGCACAGATACGCAGTATTTT. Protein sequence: CASSRQGQSTDTQYF.

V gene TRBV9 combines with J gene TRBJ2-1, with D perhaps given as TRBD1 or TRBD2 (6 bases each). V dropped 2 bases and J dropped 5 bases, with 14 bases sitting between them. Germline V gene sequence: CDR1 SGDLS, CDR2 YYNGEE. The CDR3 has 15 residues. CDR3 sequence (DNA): TGTGCCAGCAGCGTCGAGGGGGTAGCGGACAATGAGCAGTTCTTC. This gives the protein CASSVEGVADNEQFF.

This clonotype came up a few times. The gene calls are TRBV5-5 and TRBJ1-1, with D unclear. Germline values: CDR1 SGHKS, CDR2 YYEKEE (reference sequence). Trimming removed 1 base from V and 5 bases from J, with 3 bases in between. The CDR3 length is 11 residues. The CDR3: CASSLRTEAFF. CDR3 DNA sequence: TGTGCCAGCAGCTTGAGGACTGAAGCTTTCTTT.

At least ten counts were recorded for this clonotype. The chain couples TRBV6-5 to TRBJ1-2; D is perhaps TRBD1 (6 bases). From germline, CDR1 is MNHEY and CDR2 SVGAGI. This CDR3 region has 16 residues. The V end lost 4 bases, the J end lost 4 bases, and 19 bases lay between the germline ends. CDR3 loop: CASSFLQGLSGYGYTF. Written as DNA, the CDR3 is TGTGCCAGCAGTTTCCTACAGGGTTTGTCCGGCTATGGCTACACCTTC.

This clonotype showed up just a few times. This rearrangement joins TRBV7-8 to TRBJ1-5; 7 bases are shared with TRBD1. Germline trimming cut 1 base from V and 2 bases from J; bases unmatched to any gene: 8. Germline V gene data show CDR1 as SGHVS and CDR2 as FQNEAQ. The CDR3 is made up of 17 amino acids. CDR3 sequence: CASSLENRGRGNQPQHF. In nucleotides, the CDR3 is TGTGCCAGCAGCTTAGAGAACAGGGGCCGGGGCAATCAGCCCCAGCATTTT.

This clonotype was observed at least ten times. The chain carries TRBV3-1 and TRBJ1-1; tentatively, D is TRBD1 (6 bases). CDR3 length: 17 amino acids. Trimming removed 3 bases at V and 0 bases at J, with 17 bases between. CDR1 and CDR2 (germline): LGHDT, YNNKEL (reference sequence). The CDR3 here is CASSQPRGAGVNTEAFF. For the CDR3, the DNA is TGTGCCAGCAGCCAGCCCAGGGGCGCAGGGGTGAACACTGAAGCTTTCTTT.

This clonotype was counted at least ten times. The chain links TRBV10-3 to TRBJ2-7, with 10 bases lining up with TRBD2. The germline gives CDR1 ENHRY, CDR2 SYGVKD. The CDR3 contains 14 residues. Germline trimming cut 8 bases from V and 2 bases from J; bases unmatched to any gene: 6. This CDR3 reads CAIGRTSGAYEQYF. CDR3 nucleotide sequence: TGTGCCATCGGGAGGACTAGCGGCGCCTACGAGCAGTACTTC.

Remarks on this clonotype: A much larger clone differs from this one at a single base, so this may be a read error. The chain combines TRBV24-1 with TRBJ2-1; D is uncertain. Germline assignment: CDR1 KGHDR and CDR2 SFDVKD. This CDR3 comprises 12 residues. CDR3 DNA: TGTGACACCAGTGATTCTATTCGGGAGCAGTTCTTC. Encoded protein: CDTSDSIREQFF.

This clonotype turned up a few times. This CDR3 reads CASSESGGKPSEQYV. Here the CDR3 DNA reads TGCGCCAGCAGTGAGTCAGGAGGGAAGCCTAGCGAGCAGTACGTC. The chain recombines TRBV10-2 with TRBJ2-7; D may be TRBD2 (6 bases). The length of the CDR3 is 15 residues. Germline assignment: CDR1 WSHSY and CDR2 SAAADI. Trimming removed 0 bases at V and 6 bases at J, with 15 bases between.

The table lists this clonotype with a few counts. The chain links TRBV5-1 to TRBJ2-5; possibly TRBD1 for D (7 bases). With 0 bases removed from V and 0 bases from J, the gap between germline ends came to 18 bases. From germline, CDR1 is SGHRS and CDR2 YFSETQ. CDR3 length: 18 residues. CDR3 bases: TGCGCCAGCAGCTTGGAGGGGGCGGGAAGGGGGAACCAAGAGACCCAGTACTTC. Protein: CASSLEGAGRGNQETQYF.